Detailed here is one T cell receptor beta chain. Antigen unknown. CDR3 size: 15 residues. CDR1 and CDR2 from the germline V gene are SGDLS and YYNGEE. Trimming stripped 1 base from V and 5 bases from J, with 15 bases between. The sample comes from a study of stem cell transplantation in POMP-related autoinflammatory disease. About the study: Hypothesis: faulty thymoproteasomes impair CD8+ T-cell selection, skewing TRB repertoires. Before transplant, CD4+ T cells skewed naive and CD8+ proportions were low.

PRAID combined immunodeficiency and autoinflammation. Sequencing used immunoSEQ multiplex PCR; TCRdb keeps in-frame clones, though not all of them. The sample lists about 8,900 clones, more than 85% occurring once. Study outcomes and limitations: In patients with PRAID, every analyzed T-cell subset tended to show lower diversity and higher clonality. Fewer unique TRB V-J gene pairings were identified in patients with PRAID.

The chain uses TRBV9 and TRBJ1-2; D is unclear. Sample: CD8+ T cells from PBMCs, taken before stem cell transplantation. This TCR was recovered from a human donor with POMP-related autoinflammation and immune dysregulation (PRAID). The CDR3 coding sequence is TGTGCCAGCAGCGTAAAGGGTGACCCGGGGTATGGCTACACCTTC. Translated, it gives CASSVKGDPGYGYTF.